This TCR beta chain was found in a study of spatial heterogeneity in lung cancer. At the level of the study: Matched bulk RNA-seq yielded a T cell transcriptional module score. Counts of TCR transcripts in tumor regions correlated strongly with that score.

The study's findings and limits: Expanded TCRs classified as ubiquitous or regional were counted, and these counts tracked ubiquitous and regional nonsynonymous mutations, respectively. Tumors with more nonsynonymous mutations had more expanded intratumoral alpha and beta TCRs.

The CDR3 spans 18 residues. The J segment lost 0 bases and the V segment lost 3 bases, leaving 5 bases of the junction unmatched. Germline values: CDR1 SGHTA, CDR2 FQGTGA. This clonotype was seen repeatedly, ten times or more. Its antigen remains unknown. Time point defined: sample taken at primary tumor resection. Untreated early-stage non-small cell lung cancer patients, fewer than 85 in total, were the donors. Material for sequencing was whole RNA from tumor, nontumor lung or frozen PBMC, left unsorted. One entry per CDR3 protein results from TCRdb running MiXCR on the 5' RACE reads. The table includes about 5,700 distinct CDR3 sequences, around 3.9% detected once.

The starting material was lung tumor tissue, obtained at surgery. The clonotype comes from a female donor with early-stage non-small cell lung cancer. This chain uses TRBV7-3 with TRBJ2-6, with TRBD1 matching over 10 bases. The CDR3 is CASSFYGTGVSGANVLTF. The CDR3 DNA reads TGTGCCAGCAGCTTCTACGGGACAGGGGTCTCTGGGGCCAACGTCCTGACTTTC.